This is a list of T cell receptor beta chains from one sample in a study of CD8 T cells in ankylosing spondylitis. TCRdb independently ran MiXCR on the 5' RACE reads; one entry per CDR3 protein. In the table there are around 890,000 distinct CDR3 sequences, roughly 10% of which are singletons. Sequencing was performed on blood, either unsorted or a sorted T cell fraction (not recorded which). Receptor source: a male donor with ankylosing spondylitis. Each CDR3 is given with its conserved first and last residue. The D gene is left open where the match is weak. Not all rows give a size; the values are once, few, many and, for expanded clones, a class.

NA,TRBV6-2/TRBV6-3,TRBJ1-2,NA,TGTGCCAGCAGATCACCCAGGGATGGGTATGGCTACACCTTC,CASRSPRDGYGYTF
NA,TRBV6-1,TRBJ2-1,many,TGTGCCAGCAGACCTACAGGTGGGGCCTATAATGAGCAGTTCTTC,CASRPTGGAYNEQFF
NA,TRBV12-3/TRBV12-4,TRBJ1-1,few,TGTGCCAGCAGTCCGCAGGGTTTAGGAGCTTTCTTT,CASSPQGLGAFF
NA,TRBV4-2,TRBJ1-1,NA,TGTGCCAGCAGTAGGGGCGCGGACACTGAAGCTTTCTTT,CASSRGADTEAFF
NA,TRBV5-1,TRBJ2-1,few,TGCGCCAGCAGATTGGACAGTAGCTCCTACAATGAGCAGTTCTTC,CASRLDSSSYNEQFF
TRBD1,TRBV7-8,TRBJ1-6,many,TGTGCCAGCAGCTTAGCGCAGGGGGCGCGTTCACCCCTCCACTTT,CASSLAQGARSPLHF
NA,TRBV4-3,TRBJ2-1,NA,TGCGCCAGCAGCCATCGAATCGCGGACCGCTCCTACAATGAGCAGTTCTTC,CASSHRIADRSYNEQFF
NA,TRBV18,TRBJ2-6,many,TGTGCCAGCTCAGCCGTTTCTGGGGCCAACGTCCTGACTTTC,CASSAVSGANVLTF
NA,TRBV5-1,TRBJ2-3,once,TGCGCCAGCGGGACCTTATACACAGATACGCAGTATTTT,CASGTLYTDTQYF
TRBD1,TRBV5-6,TRBJ2-7,NA,TGTGCCAGCAGCGGGACAGGGGACATCTACGAGCAGTACTTC,CASSGTGDIYEQYF
NA,TRBV28,TRBJ2-1,NA,TGTGCCAGCAGTCCCCCCCCCGTGCATGAGCAGTTCTTC,CASSPPPVHEQFF
TRBD1,TRBV7-3,TRBJ2-1,few,TGTGCCAGCAGCTTGACCTCAGGGGGAAAGGGTGAGCAGTTCTTC,CASSLTSGGKGEQFF
TRBD2,TRBV20-1,TRBJ2-2,few,TGCAGTGCCCTCGGACTAGCGGGACGGACCGGGGAGCTGTTTTTT,CSALGLAGRTGELFF
TRBD2,TRBV4-3,TRBJ2-1,NA,TGCGCCAGCAGCCAAGTTAGTCTAGCGGATAACAATGAGCAGTTCTTC,CASSQVSLADNNEQFF
NA,TRBV20-1,TRBJ2-5,NA,TGCAGTGCTAGAGATTGGCGGACTTCTGAGACCCAGTACTTC,CSARDWRTSETQYF
NA,TRBV5-1,TRBJ1-2,few,TGCGCCAGCAGCCCGCCAGGGAAGACTAACTATGGCTACACCTTC,CASSPPGKTNYGYTF
NA,TRBV5-1,TRBJ1-2,NA,TGCGCCAGCAGCTTGGAAGCAAGGACGCCATATGGCTACACCTTC,CASSLEARTPYGYTF
NA,TRBV29-1,TRBJ2-6,few,TGCAGCGTTAGTCAGGGTTCTGGGGCCAACGTCCTGACTTTC,CSVSQGSGANVLTF
TRBD1,TRBV28,TRBJ1-5,NA,TGTGCCAGCAGTTCAGGGGGCGAGGGCAATCAGGCCCAGCATTTT,CASSSGGEGNQAQHF
NA,TRBV7-9,TRBJ1-1,NA,TGTGCCAGCAGCTTAGCCGACCTCACTGAAGCTTTCTTT,CASSLADLTEAFF
TRBD2,TRBV29-1,TRBJ2-7,many,TGCAGCGTTGAAGAGGCTAGCGGGGGGGAGTACTTC,CSVEEASGGEYF
NA,TRBV7-6,TRBJ2-7,many,TGTGCCAGCAGCTGGATCCCCAGCTCCTACGAGCAGTACTTC,CASSWIPSSYEQYF
NA,TRBV5-1,TRBJ2-1,few,TGCGCCAGCAGCTTGGATTGGGCGAATGAGCAGTTCTTC,CASSLDWANEQFF
TRBD2,TRBV7-2,TRBJ2-3,NA,TGTGCCAGCAGCTTAGCGCCTAGCGGGACCAGCACAGATACGCAGTATTTT,CASSLAPSGTSTDTQYF
NA,TRBV28,TRBJ2-5,few,TGTGCCAGCACCGACGGTTGGGGAGAGACCCAGTACTTC,CASTDGWGETQYF
TRBD2,TRBV30,TRBJ2-1,NA,TGTGCCTGGAGTCTACTAGCGGGATTCTACAATGAGCAGTTCTTC,CAWSLLAGFYNEQFF
NA,TRBV29-1,TRBJ2-1,NA,TGCAGCGTTGCATCTTGGCCGCTACCCGAACGAACCTACAATGAGCAGTTCTTC,CSVASWPLPERTYNEQFF
NA,TRBV28,TRBJ2-7,NA,TGTGCCAGCAAAGAGGCAATGCGGGACAGCTCCTACGAGCAGTACTTC,CASKEAMRDSSYEQYF
NA,TRBV6-2/TRBV6-3,TRBJ1-2,many,TGTGCCAGCAGTCGACTAATTGGCGTCAACTATGGCTACACCTTC,CASSRLIGVNYGYTF
NA,TRBV5-1,TRBJ2-5,NA,TGCGCCAGCAGCTTGTTTGGCGGGCCACAAGAGACCCAGTACTTC,CASSLFGGPQETQYF
TRBD2,TRBV6-5,TRBJ2-3,few,TGTGCCAGCAGTTACGCTAGCGGGAGAACAGATACGCAGTATTTT,CASSYASGRTDTQYF
NA,TRBV20-1,TRBJ1-1,many,TGCAGTGCTAGAGAGCCATCGCAGGGCGCCGAAGCTTTCTTT,CSAREPSQGAEAFF
TRBD2,TRBV4-1,TRBJ2-6,NA,TGCGCCAGCAGTGGGACTACAACCCACTCTGGGGCCAACGTCCTGGCTTTC,CASSGTTTHSGANVLAF
NA,TRBV5-1,TRBJ2-3,many,TGCGCCAGCAGCATCCAGGTCGATCGGGATACGCAGTATTTT,CASSIQVDRDTQYF
NA,TRBV15,TRBJ1-4,NA,TGTGCCACCAGCCCTGATTGGATTTTCGGAGAAAAACTGTTTTTT,CATSPDWIFGEKLFF
TRBD1,TRBV20-1,TRBJ1-2,NA,TGCAGTGTCGCCCAGGGGGACGGGTATGGCTACACCTTC,CSVAQGDGYGYTF
NA,TRBV5-1,TRBJ1-2,few,TGCGCCAGCAGCTTGGCCGATTATCAGGGCTACACCTTC,CASSLADYQGYTF
NA,TRBV20-1,TRBJ1-4,many,TGCAGTGCTGGACGGCTCATGAATGAAAAACTGTTTTTT,CSAGRLMNEKLFF
NA,TRBV7-2,TRBJ1-2,few,TGTGCCAGCAGCTTAGCGCTGCCAGGGCTGGGCTACACCTTC,CASSLALPGLGYTF
NA,TRBV7-2,TRBJ2-7,NA,TGTGCCAGCAGCTCGACTGGAGACTCCTACGAGCAGTACTTC,CASSSTGDSYEQYF
NA,TRBV5-1,TRBJ2-2,few,TGCGCCAGCAGCTTCCTAGCCGTGAACACCGGGGAGCTGTTTTTT,CASSFLAVNTGELFF
TRBD2,TRBV5-6,TRBJ2-5,NA,TGTGCCAGCAGCTGGAGACTAGCGGGAGGGCCGCGGGAGACCCAGTACTTC,CASSWRLAGGPRETQYF
NA,TRBV7-9,TRBJ1-4,few,TGTGCCAGCAGCCCCGGGCCGCCAACTAATGAAAAACTGTTTTTT,CASSPGPPTNEKLFF
NA,TRBV7-9,TRBJ2-7,few,TGTGCCAGCAGCCCAGCGGGACACCTAGACTACGAGCAGTACTTC,CASSPAGHLDYEQYF
NA,TRBV6-5,TRBJ2-6,few,TGTGCCAGCAGTTACGATCGGGCCAACGTCCTGACTTTC,CASSYDRANVLTF
NA,TRBV4-1,TRBJ2-3,few,TGCGCCAGCAGCCAAATACGGGAGAAGTTATCAGATACGCAGTATTTT,CASSQIREKLSDTQYF
NA,TRBV5-1,TRBJ1-5,few,TGCGCCAGCAGTCGCGAGGGTCCGGGGGAGCCCCAGCATTTT,CASSREGPGEPQHF
NA,TRBV5-1,TRBJ2-1,NA,TGCGCCAGCAGCAACGGGGACCGAGGCTCCTACAATGAGCAGTTCTTC,CASSNGDRGSYNEQFF
NA,TRBV21-1,TRBJ2-5,NA,TGTGCCAGCAGCAAAGATCGGCTCCGCGGGAGGCAAGAGACCCAGTACTTC,CASSKDRLRGRQETQYF
TRBD1,TRBV20-1,TRBJ1-2,NA,TGCAGTGCTAGACCAAGGACAGGGGGCAAGGCAGACTATGGCTACACCTTC,CSARPRTGGKADYGYTF
NA,TRBV5-6,TRBJ1-6,few,TGTGCCAGCAGCTTGGGGTCTGGGCCTTCACCCCTCCACTTT,CASSLGSGPSPLHF